This entry concerns a single T cell receptor beta chain. The antigen is not known. TCRdb re-derived calls from the 5' RACE reads in MiXCR, one entry per CDR3 protein. The data contain 250,000 to 350,000 distinct CDR3 sequences, about 20% of them seen just once; the ten biggest clones take up about 3.5%. The data derive from a study of CD8 T cells in ankylosing spondylitis. Study results and caveats: It appeared that ankylosing spondylitis blood was characterized by a TCR beta motif of several highly homologous variants.

Germline assignment: CDR1 GTSNPN and CDR2 SVGIG (reference sequence). Trimming cost V 6 bases and J 4 bases; bases outside gene matches: 6. The CDR3 extends over 14 amino acids. Sequencing used blood, either unsorted or a sorted T cell fraction (not recorded which). This receptor was obtained from a female donor with ankylosing spondylitis or in good health (not recorded which). V gene TRBV30 combines with J gene TRBJ2-3, with 11 bases identical to TRBD1. CDR3 sequence reads: CACEDRGLADTQYF. The CDR3 bases are TGTGCCTGCGAGGACAGGGGGCTCGCAGATACGCAGTATTTT.